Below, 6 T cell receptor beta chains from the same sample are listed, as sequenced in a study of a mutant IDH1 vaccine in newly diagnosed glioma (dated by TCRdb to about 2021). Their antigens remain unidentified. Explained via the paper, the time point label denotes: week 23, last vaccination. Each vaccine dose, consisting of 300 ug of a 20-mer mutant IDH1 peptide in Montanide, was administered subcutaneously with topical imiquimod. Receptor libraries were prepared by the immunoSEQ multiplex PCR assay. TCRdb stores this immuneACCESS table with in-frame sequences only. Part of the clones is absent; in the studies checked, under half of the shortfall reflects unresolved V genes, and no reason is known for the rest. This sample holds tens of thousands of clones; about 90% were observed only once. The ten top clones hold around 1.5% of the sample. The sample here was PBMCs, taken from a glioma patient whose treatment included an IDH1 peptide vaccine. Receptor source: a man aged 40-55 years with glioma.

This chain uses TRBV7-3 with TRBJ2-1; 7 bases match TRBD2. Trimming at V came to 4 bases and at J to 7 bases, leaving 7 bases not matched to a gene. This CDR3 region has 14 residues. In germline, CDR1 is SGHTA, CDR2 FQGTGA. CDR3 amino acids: CASSSGTIPNEQFF. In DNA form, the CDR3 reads TGTGCCAGCAGCTCCGGGACTATACCGAATGAGCAGTTCTTC.

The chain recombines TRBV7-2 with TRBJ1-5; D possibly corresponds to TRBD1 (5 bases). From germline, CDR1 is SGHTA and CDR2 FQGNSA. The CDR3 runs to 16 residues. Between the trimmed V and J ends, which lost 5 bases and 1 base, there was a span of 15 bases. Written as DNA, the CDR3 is TGTGCCAGCAGCCAGAGCCAGGGAAACAGCAATCAGCCCCAGCATTTT. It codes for CASSQSQGNSNQPQHF.

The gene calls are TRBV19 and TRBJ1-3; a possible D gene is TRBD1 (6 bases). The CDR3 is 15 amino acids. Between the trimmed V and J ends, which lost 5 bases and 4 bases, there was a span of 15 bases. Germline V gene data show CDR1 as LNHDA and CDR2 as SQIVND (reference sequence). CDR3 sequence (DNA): TGTGCCAGTAGTCTCCGGGGGCTCGGCGGAAACACCATATATTTT. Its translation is CASSLRGLGGNTIYF. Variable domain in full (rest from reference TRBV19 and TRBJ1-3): DGGITQSPKYLFRKEGQNVTLSCEQNLNHDAMYWYRQDPGQGLRLIYYSQIVNDFQKGDIAEGYSVSREKKESFPLTVTSAQKNPTAFYLCASSLRGLGGNTIYFGEGSWLTVV.

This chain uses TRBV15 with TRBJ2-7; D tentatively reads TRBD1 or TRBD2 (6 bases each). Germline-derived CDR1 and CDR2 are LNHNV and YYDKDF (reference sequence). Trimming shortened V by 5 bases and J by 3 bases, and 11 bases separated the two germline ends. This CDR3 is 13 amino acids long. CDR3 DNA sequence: TGTGCCACCAGCGGGGGGCGCAACTACGAGCAGTACTTC. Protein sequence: CATSGGRNYEQYF. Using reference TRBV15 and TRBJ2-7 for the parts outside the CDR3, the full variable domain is DAMVIQNPRYQVTQFGKPVTLSCSQTLNHNVMYWYQQKSSQAPKLLFHYYDKDFNNEADTPDNFQSRRPNTSFCFLDIRSPGLGDTAMYLCATSGGRNYEQYFGPGTRLTVT.

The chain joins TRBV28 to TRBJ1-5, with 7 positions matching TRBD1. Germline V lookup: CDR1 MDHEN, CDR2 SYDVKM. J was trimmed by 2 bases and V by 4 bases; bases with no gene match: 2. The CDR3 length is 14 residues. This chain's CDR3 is CASSSGTGNQPQHF. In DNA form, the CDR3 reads TGTGCCAGCAGTTCCGGGACAGGCAATCAGCCCCAGCATTTT. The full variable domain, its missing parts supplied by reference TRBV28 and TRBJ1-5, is DVKVTQSSRYLVKRTGEKVFLECVQDMDHENMFWYRQDPGLGLRLIYFSYDVKMKEKGDIPEGYSVSREKKERFSLILESASTNQTSMYLCASSSGTGNQPQHFGDGTRLSIL.

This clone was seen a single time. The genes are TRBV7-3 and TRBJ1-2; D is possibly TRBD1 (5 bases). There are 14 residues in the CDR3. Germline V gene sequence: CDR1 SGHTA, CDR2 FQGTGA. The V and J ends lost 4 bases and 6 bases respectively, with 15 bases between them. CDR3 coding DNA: TGTGCCAGCAGCTCCGCAGGGAAGTTCGATGGCTACACCTTC. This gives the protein CASSSAGKFDGYTF.